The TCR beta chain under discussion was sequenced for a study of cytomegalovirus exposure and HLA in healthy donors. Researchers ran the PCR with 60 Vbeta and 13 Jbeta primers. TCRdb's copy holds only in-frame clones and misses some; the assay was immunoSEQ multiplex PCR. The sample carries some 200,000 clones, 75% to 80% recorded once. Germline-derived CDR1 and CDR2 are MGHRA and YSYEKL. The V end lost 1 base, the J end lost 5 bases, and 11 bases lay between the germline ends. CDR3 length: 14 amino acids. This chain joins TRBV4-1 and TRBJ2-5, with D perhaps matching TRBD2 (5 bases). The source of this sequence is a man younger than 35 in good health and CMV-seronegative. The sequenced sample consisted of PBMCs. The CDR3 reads CASSQGASSETQYF. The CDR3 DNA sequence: TGCGCCAGCAGCCAAGGAGCTAGCTCGGAGACCCAGTACTTC.